These T cell receptor beta chains were read from a single sample in a study of blood T cells in healthy people across ages. TCRdb independently ran MiXCR on the 5' RACE reads; one entry per CDR3 protein. In the table there are about 1.8 million distinct CDR3 sequences, 40% to 55% of which are singletons. Sequencing was carried out using blood. Every receptor here comes from a woman in her thirties or forties in good health. CDR3s include the opening cysteine and the closing phenylalanine or tryptophan. Each record gives: J gene, V gene, CDR3 length, CDR3 protein.

J: TRBJ2-3; V: TRBV5-1; length: 15; CDR3: CASSLAAGKGDTQYF
J: TRBJ2-1; V: TRBV5-1; length: 14; CDR3: CASSLGTAYNEQFF
J: TRBJ2-7; V: TRBV4-3; length: 14; CDR3: CASSLCITNYEQYF
J: TRBJ2-5; V: TRBV6-6; length: 14; CDR3: CASSFVQGQQTQYF
J: .; V: TRBV4-1; length: 13; CDR3: CASSQFVAETQYF
J: TRBJ2-7; V: TRBV6-1; length: 13; CDR3: CASGQIGGYEQYF
J: .; V: TRBV10-3; length: 13; CDR3: CAIRETQQETQYF
J: TRBJ1-5; V: TRBV7-9; length: 15; CDR3: CASSLAGRGGQPQHF
J: TRBJ2-6; V: TRBV5-1; length: 16; CDR3: CASSWIQSSGANVLTF
J: TRBJ2-4; V: TRBV27; length: 13; CDR3: CASSFSVKNIQYF
J: TRBJ2-7; V: TRBV7-2; length: 15; CDR3: CASSRPSAGSYEQYF
J: TRBJ2-7; V: TRBV24-1; length: 14; CDR3: CATSEGGSYNEQYF
J: TRBJ1-2; V: TRBV29-1; length: 12; CDR3: CSVEDNRDGYTF
J: TRBJ2-1; V: TRBV7-6; length: 16; CDR3: CASSLEPGQGFGEQFF
J: TRBJ1-1; V: TRBV3-1; length: 16; CDR3: CASSNTGGTPNTEAFF
J: TRBJ2-1; V: TRBV6-1; length: 16; CDR3: CASSEGLDGSYNEQFF
J: TRBJ1-5; V: TRBV7-2; length: 13; CDR3: CASSSNSNQPQHF
J: TRBJ1-4; V: TRBV11-2; length: 15; CDR3: CASSTTGQTTEKLFF
J: TRBJ1-1; V: TRBV10-3; length: 14; CDR3: CAISESGLHTEAFF
J: TRBJ2-7; V: TRBV2; length: 14; CDR3: CASSEALGMARQYF
J: TRBJ2-3; V: TRBV7-2; length: 17; CDR3: CASSLLGSGGSTDTQYF
J: TRBJ2-7; V: TRBV7-6; length: 13; CDR3: CASSDRQTYEQYF
J: .; V: TRBV6-2/TRBV6-3; length: 11; CDR3: CASSPWDTQYF
J: TRBJ2-3; V: TRBV7-9; length: 16; CDR3: CASNFLAGGPTDTQYF
J: TRBJ2-5; V: TRBV7-2; length: 16; CDR3: CASSLKSPWIQETQYF
J: TRBJ2-1; V: TRBV2; length: 18; CDR3: CASSDGGGQGEAYNEQFF
J: TRBJ2-5; V: TRBV12-5; length: 13; CDR3: CASGNWGEETQYF
J: TRBJ1-4; V: TRBV20-1; length: 14; CDR3: CSARQQPGNEKLFF
J: TRBJ2-7; V: TRBV10-3; length: 16; CDR3: CAIRTLNRGGSYEQYF
J: TRBJ2-3; V: TRBV9; length: 16; CDR3: CASSGLVGSFADTQYF
J: TRBJ2-5; V: TRBV6-2/TRBV6-3; length: 16; CDR3: CASSGRLWGPQETQYF
J: TRBJ1-5; V: TRBV20-1; length: 15; CDR3: CSASPLAGPNQPQHF
J: TRBJ1-2; V: TRBV6-5; length: 11; CDR3: CASKGPKGYTF
J: TRBJ2-5; V: TRBV28; length: 12; CDR3: CASSVRVETQYF
J: TRBJ1-6; V: TRBV5-1; length: 14; CDR3: CASSFEGFGSPLHF
J: TRBJ2-2; V: TRBV12-3/TRBV12-4; length: 12; CDR3: CASTGLAGELFF
J: TRBJ2-3; V: TRBV20-1; length: 19; CDR3: CSARPWTSGGVGRTDTQYF
J: TRBJ2-3; V: TRBV12-3/TRBV12-4; length: 17; CDR3: CASRPRQGLAGGSGQYF
J: TRBJ2-7; V: TRBV20-1; length: 14; CDR3: CSADKQGSFYEQYF
J: TRBJ1-4; V: TRBV29-1; length: 13; CDR3: CSVVGTDNEKLFF
J: .; V: TRBV27; length: 15; CDR3: CAGSSGAGAQETQYF
J: TRBJ2-4; V: TRBV20-1; length: 15; CDR3: CGAPEKGEGGNIQYF